The clone carrying this T cell receptor (beta chain) was recorded at least ten times. Its antigen remains unidentified. The data belong to a study of T cells in Graves' hyperthyroidism and ophthalmopathy. At the level of the study: Peripheral blood sampling occurred at initial diagnosis, before any treatment. Study observations and caveats: In the blood, most expanded thyroid clonotypes above 0.001 appeared as well. With a median lead of approximately six months before onset, the model predicted ophthalmopathy.

Using RNA transcripts as the source, TCR beta CDR3 regions were amplified. In the first-round RT-PCR of the TCR CDR3, the HTBI primer set was used. A single record per CDR3 protein comes from TCRdb applying MiXCR to the multiplex PCR reads. The sample lists 300,000 to 400,000 distinct CDR3 sequences; about 13% were seen once. No progression to ophthalmopathy during 18 months of follow-up defined stable disease. Germline V gives CDR1 ENHRY, CDR2 SYGVKD. The CDR3 length is 15 residues. Losses at the gene ends were 3 bases for V and 0 bases for J; bases not matched to a gene: 2. The sample comprised blood. The chain combines TRBV10-3 with TRBJ1-5, with 7 nucleotides matching TRBD1. This receptor was taken from a woman aged 18-35 years with Graves' hyperthyroidism. The CDR3 sequence: CAISEHRGSNQPQHF. The CDR3 coding sequence is TGTGCCATCAGTGAACACAGGGGTAGCAATCAGCCCCAGCATTTT.